The T cell receptor (beta chain) under discussion was sequenced for a study of blood T cell repertoires in COVID-19. Clones were read by immunoSEQ multiplex PCR, and TCRdb kept only the in-frame ones, dropping some. Among some 670,000 clones, about nine tenths were seen once, and the ten largest hold about 0.26%. To note about this clone: This sample also contains other DNA sequences that code for the same CDR3.

Sequenced sample: peripheral blood. The clonotype was recovered from a young woman with acute or convalescent COVID-19.

The DNA of the CDR3 is TGTGCCAGCTCACCAAGGGACAGGGGGTACAATGAGCAGTTCTTC. Translation gives CASSPRDRGYNEQFF. The genes are TRBV18 and TRBJ2-1, with 11 bases aligning to TRBD1. The CDR3 is 15 amino acids. Germline trimming cut 2 bases from V and 4 bases from J; bases unmatched to any gene: 1. Germline lookup yields CDR1 KGHSH and CDR2 LQKENI.